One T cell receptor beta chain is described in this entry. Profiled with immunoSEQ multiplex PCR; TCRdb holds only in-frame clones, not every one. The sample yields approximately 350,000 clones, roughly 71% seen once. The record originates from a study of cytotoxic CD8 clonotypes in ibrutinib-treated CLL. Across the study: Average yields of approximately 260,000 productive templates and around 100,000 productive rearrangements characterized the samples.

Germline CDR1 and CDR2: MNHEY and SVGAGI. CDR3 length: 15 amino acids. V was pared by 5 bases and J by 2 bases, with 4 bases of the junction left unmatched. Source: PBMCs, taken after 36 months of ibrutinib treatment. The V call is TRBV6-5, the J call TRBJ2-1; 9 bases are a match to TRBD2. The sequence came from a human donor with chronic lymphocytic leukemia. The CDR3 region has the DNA TGTGCCAGCAGTCGACTAGCGGCCCCCTACAATGAGCAGTTCTTC. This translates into CASSRLAAPYNEQFF.